This TCR beta chain is from a study of PD-L1 blockade in urothelial cancer. Study as a whole: Treatment start was followed by blood analysis at 3 weeks (second dose) and again at 6 weeks. Broader study findings: Tumor-associated clones in blood expanded more at 3 weeks in durable-benefit patients. Pretreatment TCR clonality in blood, when below the median, was predictive of better survival.

The CDR3 extends over 13 amino acids. V shed 7 bases, J shed 5 bases, and the junction held 4 bases outside the gene matches. Germline CDR1 is MDHEN and CDR2 is SYDVKM. Regarding this clone: Its matching antigen is unknown.

Repertoires were generated with immunoSEQ multiplex PCR, while TCRdb's copy carries only in-frame clones and drops some. The table has over 45,000 clones, 86% seen once. The TCR sequence derives from a man between 45 and 60 years old with urothelial cancer. The material sequenced was PBMCs, taken around atezolizumab (anti-PD-L1) treatment. The V call is TRBV28, the J call TRBJ1-4; 7 bases agree with TRBD1. The CDR3 DNA reads as TGTGCCAGCACAGGGGGTTCGAATGAAAAACTGTTTTTT. It codes for CASTGGSNEKLFF.